This TCR beta chain was identified during a study of blood T cell repertoires in COVID-19. The repertoire was sequenced with immunoSEQ multiplex PCR; TCRdb's copy has only in-frame clones and lacks some. Of just under 350,000 clones listed, 80% to 90% are singletons. The CDR3 consists of 13 residues. V shed 6 bases and J 5 bases; nucleotides not matched to a gene: 6. Germline V gene lookup returns CDR1 MDHEN and CDR2 SYDVKM. Sample: peripheral blood. This sequence originates from a woman aged 45 to 65 with COVID-19, enrolled during active disease. The genes are TRBV28 and TRBJ2-5; 7 nucleotides align to TRBD1. The CDR3 sequence is CASRKGARETQYF. The CDR3 DNA is TGTGCCAGCAGGAAGGGGGCGCGTGAGACCCAGTACTTC.